This TCR delta chain is drawn from a study of gamma-delta chains in newborns, infants, children. CDR1 is GEAIGNYY and CDR2 is EKD in the germline V gene. CDR3 length: 19 residues. Trimming at V came to 5 bases and at J to 0 bases, leaving 10 bases not matched to a gene. About this clone: The protein that TCRdb holds for this DNA derives from a much larger clone and differs from the translated DNA at residue 4, which likely indicates a read error; the protein shown here is translated from the DNA.

TCRdb used CATT to re-call clones from the reads. The sample includes some 5,000 delta-chain clones, roughly 0.4% of them seen just once. The origin of this receptor is a child who was a newborn, infant or young child, either healthy, febrile or measles-vaccinated (not recorded which). The specimen was blood. The chain has TRDV2 and TRDJ3; 9 bases are shared with TRDD3. CDR3 nucleotide sequence: TGTGCCTGTGGCAGTACTGGGGGACCAAGCTCCTGGGACACCCGACAGATGTTTTTC. Encoded protein: CACGSTGGPSSWDTRQMFF.